This TCR beta chain was sequenced in a study of CD8+CD57+ T cells in acquired aplastic anemia. Genomic DNA acted as the template from which TCR beta VDJ combination and CDR3 sequence profiling were carried out. TCRdb analysed the reads with MiXCR anew, one entry per CDR3 protein. The sample contains around 200,000 distinct CDR3 sequences, 48% of which appear only once. Many counts were recorded for this clonotype. The ends lost 1 base at V and 1 base at J; junction bases unmatched: 5. The CDR3 is made up of 16 amino acids. Germline V gene lookup returns CDR1 SGHVS and CDR2 FQNEAQ. Patients picked for sequencing had shown CD8+CD57+ cell expansion detected by flow cytometry. None of the patients had been given any therapy when their blood was sampled.

The chain is built from TRBV7-8 and TRBJ1-1; 8 nucleotides line up with TRBD1. The source of this sequence is a human donor with aplastic anemia. The source material was sorted CD4+, CD8+, or CD8+CD57+ T cells (not recorded which) from PBMCs. CDR3 nucleotides: TGTGCCAGCAGCTTAGGCGTCGGGACAGGGAACACTGAAGCTTTCTTT. Translation gives CASSLGVGTGNTEAFF.